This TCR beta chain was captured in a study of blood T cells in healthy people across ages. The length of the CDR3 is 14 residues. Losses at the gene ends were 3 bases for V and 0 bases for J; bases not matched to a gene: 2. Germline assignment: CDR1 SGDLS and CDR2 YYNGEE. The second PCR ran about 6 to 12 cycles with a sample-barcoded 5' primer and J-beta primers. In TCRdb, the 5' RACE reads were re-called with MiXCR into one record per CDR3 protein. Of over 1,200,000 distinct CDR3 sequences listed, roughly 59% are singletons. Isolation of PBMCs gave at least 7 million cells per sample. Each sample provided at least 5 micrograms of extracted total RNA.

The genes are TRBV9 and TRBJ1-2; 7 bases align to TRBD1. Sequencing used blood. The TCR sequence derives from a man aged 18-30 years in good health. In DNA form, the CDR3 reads TGTGCCAGCAGCGCGACAGGGTCTAACTATGGCTACACCTTC. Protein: CASSATGSNYGYTF.